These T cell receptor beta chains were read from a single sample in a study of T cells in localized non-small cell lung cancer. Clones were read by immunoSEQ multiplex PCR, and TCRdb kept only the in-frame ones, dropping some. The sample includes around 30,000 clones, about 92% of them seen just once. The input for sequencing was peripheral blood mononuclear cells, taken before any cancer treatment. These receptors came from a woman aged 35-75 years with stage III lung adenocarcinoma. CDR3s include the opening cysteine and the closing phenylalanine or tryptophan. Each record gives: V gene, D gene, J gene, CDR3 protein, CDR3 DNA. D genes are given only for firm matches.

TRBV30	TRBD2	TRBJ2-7	CAWGLADYEQYF	TGTGCCTGGGGACTAGCGGATTACGAGCAGTACTTC
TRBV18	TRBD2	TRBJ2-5	CASSPLAGGQETQYF	TGTGCCAGCTCCCCGCTAGCGGGAGGACAAGAGACCCAGTACTTC
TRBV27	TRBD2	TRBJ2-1	CASKEVLAGRNEQFF	TGTGCCAGCAAAGAGGTCCTAGCGGGAAGGAATGAGCAGTTCTTC
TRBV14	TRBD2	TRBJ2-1	CASSPGRAYNEQFF	TGTGCCAGCAGCCCGGGGAGGGCCTACAATGAGCAGTTCTTC
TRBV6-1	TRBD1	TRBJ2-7	CASSGQGLYEQYF	TGTGCCAGCTCGGGACAGGGCTTGTACGAGCAGTACTTC
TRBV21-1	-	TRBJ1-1	CASSQKRQVGNTEAFF	TGTGCCAGCAGCCAGAAGAGACAGGTGGGGAACACTGAAGCTTTCTTT
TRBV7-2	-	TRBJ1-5	CASSSDGGSRNQPQHF	TGTGCCAGCAGCTCAGATGGGGGGAGTCGCAATCAGCCCCAGCATTTT
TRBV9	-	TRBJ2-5	CASSVDGHGETQYF	TGTGCCAGCAGCGTAGACGGGCACGGGGAGACCCAGTACTTC
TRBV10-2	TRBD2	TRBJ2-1	CASSEETSGYNEQFF	TGCGCCAGCAGTGAGGAGACTAGCGGATACAATGAGCAGTTCTTC
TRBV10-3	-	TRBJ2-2	CAISETLLTGELFF	TGTGCCATCAGTGAGACCCTCTTGACCGGGGAGCTGTTTTTT
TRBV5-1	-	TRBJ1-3	CASSLAGANSGNTIYF	TGCGCCAGCAGCTTGGCCGGCGCCAACTCTGGAAACACCATATATTTT
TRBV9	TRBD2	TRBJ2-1	CASSRGGLDNEQFF	TGTGCCAGCAGCCGCGGGGGACTAGATAATGAGCAGTTCTTC
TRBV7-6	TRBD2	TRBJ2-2	CASSLAPSGSTGELFF	TGTGCCAGCAGCTTAGCTCCTAGCGGGTCCACCGGGGAGCTGTTTTTT